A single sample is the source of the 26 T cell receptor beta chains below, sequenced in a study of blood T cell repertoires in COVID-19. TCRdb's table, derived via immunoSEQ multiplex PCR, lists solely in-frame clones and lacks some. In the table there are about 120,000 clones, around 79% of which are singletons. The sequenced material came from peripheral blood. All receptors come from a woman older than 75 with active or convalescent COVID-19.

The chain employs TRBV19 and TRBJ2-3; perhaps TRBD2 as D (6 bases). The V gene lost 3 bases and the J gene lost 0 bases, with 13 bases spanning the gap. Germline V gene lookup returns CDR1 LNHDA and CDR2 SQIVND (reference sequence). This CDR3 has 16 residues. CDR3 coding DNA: TGTGCCAGTAGTATCTTAGCGGAATCTAGCACAGATACGCAGTATTTT. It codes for CASSILAESSTDTQYF.

The CDR3 coding sequence is TGTGCCAGCAGTTTCAGCGGAGAATGGAAAGATACGCAGTATTTT. As protein: CASSFSGEWKDTQYF. The V gene is TRBV28, the J gene TRBJ2-3; possible D gene TRBD2, 5 bases. V lost 3 bases to trimming and J lost 5 bases, with 15 bases between them. Germline lookup yields CDR1 MDHEN and CDR2 SYDVKM. The CDR3 spans 15 residues. The full variable domain, in which reference TRBV28 and TRBJ2-3 provide the parts outside the CDR3, is DVKVTQSSRYLVKRTGEKVFLECVQDMDHENMFWYRQDPGLGLRLIYFSYDVKMKEKGDIPEGYSVSREKKERFSLILESASTNQTSMYLCASSFSGEWKDTQYFGPGTRLTVL.

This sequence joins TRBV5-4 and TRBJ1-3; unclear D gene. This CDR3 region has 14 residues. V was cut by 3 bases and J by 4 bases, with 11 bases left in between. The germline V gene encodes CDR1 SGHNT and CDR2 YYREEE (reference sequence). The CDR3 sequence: CASSSTPPGNTIYF. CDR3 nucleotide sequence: TGTGCCAGCAGCTCAACACCCCCAGGAAACACCATATATTTT.

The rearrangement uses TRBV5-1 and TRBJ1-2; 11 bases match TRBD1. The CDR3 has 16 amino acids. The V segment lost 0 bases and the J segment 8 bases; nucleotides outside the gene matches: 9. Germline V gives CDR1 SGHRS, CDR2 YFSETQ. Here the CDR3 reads CASSLGTGTGGSGYTF. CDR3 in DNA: TGCGCCAGCAGCTTGGGCACCGGGACAGGGGGAAGCGGCTACACCTTC.

CDR3 amino acids: CASSESLAGLAVYNEQFF. CDR3 bases: TGCGCCAGCAGTGAGTCGTTAGCGGGACTAGCGGTATACAATGAGCAGTTCTTC. The rearrangement uses TRBV10-2 and TRBJ2-1; 11 bases align to TRBD2. This CDR3 is 18 amino acids long. J lost 4 bases, V lost 0 bases, and 8 bases had no gene match. Germline-derived CDR1 and CDR2 are WSHSY and SAAADI.

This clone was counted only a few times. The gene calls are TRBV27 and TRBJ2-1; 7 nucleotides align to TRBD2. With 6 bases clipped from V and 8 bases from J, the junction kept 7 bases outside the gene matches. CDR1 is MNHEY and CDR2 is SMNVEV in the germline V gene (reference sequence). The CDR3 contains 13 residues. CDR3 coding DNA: TGTGCCAGCAGACTAGCGCACGGCGATGAGCAGTTCTTC. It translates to CASRLAHGDEQFF.

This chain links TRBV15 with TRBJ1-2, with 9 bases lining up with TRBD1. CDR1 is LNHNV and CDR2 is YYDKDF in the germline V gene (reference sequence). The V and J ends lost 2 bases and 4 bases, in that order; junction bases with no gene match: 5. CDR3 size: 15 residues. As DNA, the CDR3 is TGTGCCACCAGCAGACCCGGGACAGGGAGCTATGGCTACACCTTC. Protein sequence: CATSRPGTGSYGYTF.

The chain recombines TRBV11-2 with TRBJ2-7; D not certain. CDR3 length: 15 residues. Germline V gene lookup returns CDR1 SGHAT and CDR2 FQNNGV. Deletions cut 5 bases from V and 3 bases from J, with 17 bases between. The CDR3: CASSRLLEPDYEQYF. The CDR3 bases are TGTGCCAGCAGCCGCCTTTTGGAGCCAGACTACGAGCAGTACTTC.

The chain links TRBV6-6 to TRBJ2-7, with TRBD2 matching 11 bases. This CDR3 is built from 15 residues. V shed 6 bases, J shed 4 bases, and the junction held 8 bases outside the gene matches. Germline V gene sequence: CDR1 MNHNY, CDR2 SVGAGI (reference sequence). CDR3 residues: CASRLQTSGKYEQYF. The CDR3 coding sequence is TGTGCCAGCAGACTCCAGACTAGCGGGAAATACGAGCAGTACTTC.

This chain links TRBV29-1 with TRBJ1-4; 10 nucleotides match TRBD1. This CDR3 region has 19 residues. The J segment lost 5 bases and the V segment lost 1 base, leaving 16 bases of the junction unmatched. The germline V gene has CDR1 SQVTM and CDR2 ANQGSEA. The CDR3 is CSVEVTLGTGVTKNEKLFF. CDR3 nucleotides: TGCAGCGTTGAAGTAACCCTCGGGACAGGGGTTACCAAAAATGAAAAACTGTTTTTT.

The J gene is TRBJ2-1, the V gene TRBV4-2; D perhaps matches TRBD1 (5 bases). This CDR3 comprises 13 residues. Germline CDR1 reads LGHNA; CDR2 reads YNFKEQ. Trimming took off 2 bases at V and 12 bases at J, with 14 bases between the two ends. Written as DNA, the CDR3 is TGTGCCAGCAGCCAACCTCTAGGGGTAAGGCAGTTCTTC. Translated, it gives CASSQPLGVRQFF.

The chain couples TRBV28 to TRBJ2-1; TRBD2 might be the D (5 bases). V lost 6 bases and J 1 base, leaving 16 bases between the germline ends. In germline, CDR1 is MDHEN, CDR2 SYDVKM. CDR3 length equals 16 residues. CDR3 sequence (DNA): TGTGCCAGCAGCCTCGCGGGTGGTGGGTCCTACAATGAGCAGTTCTTC. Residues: CASSLAGGGSYNEQFF. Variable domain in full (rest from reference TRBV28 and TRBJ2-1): DVKVTQSSRYLVKRTGEKVFLECVQDMDHENMFWYRQDPGLGLRLIYFSYDVKMKEKGDIPEGYSVSREKKERFSLILESASTNQTSMYLCASSLAGGGSYNEQFFGPGTRLTVL.

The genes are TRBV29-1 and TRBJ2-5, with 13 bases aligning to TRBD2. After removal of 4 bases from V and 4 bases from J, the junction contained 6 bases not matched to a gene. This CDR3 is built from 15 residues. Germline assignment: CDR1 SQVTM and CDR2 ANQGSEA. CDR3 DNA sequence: TGCAGCGTTGGATCCGGACTAGCGGGGGTAGAGACCCAGTACTTC. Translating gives CSVGSGLAGVETQYF.

CDR3 loop: CASSLVLASGGADTQYF. The DNA for the CDR3 is TGTGCCAGCAGCTTAGTATTAGCTAGCGGGGGCGCAGATACGCAGTATTTT. The chain couples TRBV7-2 to TRBJ2-3; TRBD2 matches 10 bases. The length of the CDR3 is 17 residues. Germline trimming cut 1 base from V and 4 bases from J; bases unmatched to any gene: 8. In germline, CDR1 is SGHTA, CDR2 FQGNSA. The full variable domain, its missing parts supplied by reference TRBV7-2 and TRBJ2-3, is GAGVSQSPSNKVTEKGKDVELRCDPISGHTALYWYRQSLGQGLEFLIYFQGNSAPDKSGLPSDRFSAERTGGSVSTLTIQRTQQEDSAVYLCASSLVLASGGADTQYFGPGTRLTVL.

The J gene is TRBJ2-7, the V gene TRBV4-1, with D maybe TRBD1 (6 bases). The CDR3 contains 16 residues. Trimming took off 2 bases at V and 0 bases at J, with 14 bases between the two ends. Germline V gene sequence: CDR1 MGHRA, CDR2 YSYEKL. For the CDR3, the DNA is TGCGCCAGCAGCCAAACCGTGACCAGGGGCTCCTACGAGCAGTACTTC. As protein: CASSQTVTRGSYEQYF.

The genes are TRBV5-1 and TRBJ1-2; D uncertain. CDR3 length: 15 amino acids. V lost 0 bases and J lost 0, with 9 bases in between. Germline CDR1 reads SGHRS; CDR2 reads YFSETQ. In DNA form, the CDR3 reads TGCGCCAGCAGCTTGGGCCCGAGGACTAACTATGGCTACACCTTC. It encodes CASSLGPRTNYGYTF.

The CDR3 is CASSLNQGAPVEQYF. The CDR3 region has the DNA TGTGCCAGCAGTTTAAATCAGGGGGCTCCTGTCGAGCAGTACTTC. The gene calls are TRBV27 and TRBJ2-7; the match to TRBD1 covers 8 bases. Germline loops: CDR1 MNHEY, CDR2 SMNVEV (reference sequence). V shed 2 bases and J 6 bases; nucleotides not matched to a gene: 9. This CDR3 comprises 15 residues.

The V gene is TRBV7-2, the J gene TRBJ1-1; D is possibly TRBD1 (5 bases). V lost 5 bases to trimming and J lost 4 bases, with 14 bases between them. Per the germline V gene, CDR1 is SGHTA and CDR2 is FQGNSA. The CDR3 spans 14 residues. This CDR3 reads CASSPLPGGTEAFF. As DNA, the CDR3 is TGTGCCAGCAGCCCCTTACCGGGGGGCACTGAAGCTTTCTTT.

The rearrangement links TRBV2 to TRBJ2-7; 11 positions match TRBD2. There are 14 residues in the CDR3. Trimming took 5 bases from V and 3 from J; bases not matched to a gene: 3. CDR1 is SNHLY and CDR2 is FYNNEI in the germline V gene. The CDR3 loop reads CASSTGTSGYEQYF. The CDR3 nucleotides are TGTGCCAGCAGTACCGGGACTAGCGGCTACGAGCAGTACTTC. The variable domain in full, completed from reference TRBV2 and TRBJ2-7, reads EPEVTQTPSHQVTQMGQEVILRCVPISNHLYFYWYRQILGQKVEFLVSFYNNEISEKSEIFDDQFSVERPDGSNFTLKIRSTKLEDSAMYFCASSTGTSGYEQYFGPGTRLTVT.

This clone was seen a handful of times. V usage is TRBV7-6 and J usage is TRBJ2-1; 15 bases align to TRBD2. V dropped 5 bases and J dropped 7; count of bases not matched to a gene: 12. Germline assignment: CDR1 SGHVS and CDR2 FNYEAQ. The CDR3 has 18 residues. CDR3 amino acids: CASSGWGTSGRRMNEQFF. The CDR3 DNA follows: TGTGCCAGCAGCGGTTGGGGGACTAGCGGGAGGCGTATGAATGAGCAGTTCTTC.

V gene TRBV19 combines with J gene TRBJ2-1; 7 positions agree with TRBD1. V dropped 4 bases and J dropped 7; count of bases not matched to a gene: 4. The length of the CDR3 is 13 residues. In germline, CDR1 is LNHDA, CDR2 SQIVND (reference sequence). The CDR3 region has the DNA TGTGCCAGTAGTACTCCAGGGGGAAATGAGCAGTTCTTC. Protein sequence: CASSTPGGNEQFF.

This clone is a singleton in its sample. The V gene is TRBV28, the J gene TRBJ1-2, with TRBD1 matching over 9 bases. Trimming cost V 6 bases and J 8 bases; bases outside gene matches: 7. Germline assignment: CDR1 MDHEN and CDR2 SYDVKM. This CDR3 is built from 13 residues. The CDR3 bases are TGTGCCAGCAGCGGGGACAGGGAAGGCGGCTACACCTTC. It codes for CASSGDREGGYTF.

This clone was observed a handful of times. In DNA, the CDR3 is TGTGCCAGCAATATGTTAGGGGGTACTAATTCACCCCTCCACTTT. Amino acid sequence: CASNMLGGTNSPLHF. The chain couples TRBV6-5 to TRBJ1-6, with a possible D match to TRBD1 (6 bases). The CDR3 consists of 15 residues. CDR1 is MNHEY, CDR2 SVGAGI, per germline. The V gene lost 7 bases and the J gene lost 6 bases, with 16 bases spanning the gap.

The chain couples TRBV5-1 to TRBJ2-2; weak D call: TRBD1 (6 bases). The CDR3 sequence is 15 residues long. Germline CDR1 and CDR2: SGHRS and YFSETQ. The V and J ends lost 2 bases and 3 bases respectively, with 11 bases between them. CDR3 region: CASSFSAGDTGELFF. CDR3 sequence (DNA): TGCGCCAGCAGCTTTTCGGCAGGGGACACCGGGGAGCTGTTTTTT.

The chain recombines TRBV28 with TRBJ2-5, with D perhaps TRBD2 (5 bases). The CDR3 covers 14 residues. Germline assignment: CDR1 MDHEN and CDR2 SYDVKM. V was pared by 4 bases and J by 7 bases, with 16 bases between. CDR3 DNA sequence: TGTGCCAGCAGTTACTTTGCGGACTGGGGGACCCAGTACTTC. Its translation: CASSYFADWGTQYF.

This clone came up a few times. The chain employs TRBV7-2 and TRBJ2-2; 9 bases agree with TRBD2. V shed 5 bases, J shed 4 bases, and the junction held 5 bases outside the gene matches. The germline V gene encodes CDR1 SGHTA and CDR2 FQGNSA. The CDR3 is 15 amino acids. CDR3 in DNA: TGTGCCAGCAGCCCGGGACTAGCAGGCACCGGGGAGCTGTTTTTT. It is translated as CASSPGLAGTGELFF.